The entry below describes one TCR beta chain. Its matching antigen is unknown. The entry originates in a study of cytomegalovirus exposure and HLA in healthy donors. On the study more broadly: In a later analysis, the 110 or so validation repertoires were reported to have used the same platform as the 666 first-cohort repertoires.

This CDR3 has 17 residues. The V gene's germline CDR1 is ENHRY and CDR2 SYGVKD. V was clipped by 5 bases and J by 3 bases; unmatched bases: 11. General study points: The classifier reportedly diagnosed cytomegalovirus status with high specificity and sensitivity. Associated with cytomegalovirus, according to the listing, were around 160 TCR beta chains. Some public TCRs appeared in many individuals, while most sequences were rare.

Profiled with immunoSEQ multiplex PCR; TCRdb holds only in-frame clones, not every one. Among under 200,000 clones listed, about 90% were seen once. The chain combines TRBV10-3 with TRBJ2-3, with TRBD2 identical over 10 bases. The sample was PBMCs. This receptor was taken from a young woman in good health and CMV-seropositive. The CDR3 DNA sequence: TGTGCCATCAGTCTTTTCCCGGGACTAGCGACAACAGATACGCAGTATTTT. The encoded protein is CAISLFPGLATTDTQYF.